This T cell receptor (beta chain) was sequenced for a study of shared clonotypes between healthy human individuals. Study-level points and caveats: Across subsets, estimated richness was generally greater for naive than for memory populations.

In the case of this clone: Its cognate antigen is unknown.

CDR3 length equals 14 residues. Trimming cost V 2 bases and J 2 bases, with 10 bases left between them. Germline values: CDR1 MNHEY, CDR2 SVGAGI. TCRdb keeps only in-frame clones here, not all; method: immunoSEQ multiplex PCR. The sample records some 2,400,000 clones, under 97% being singletons. What was sequenced was naive CD4+ T cells sorted from blood. Subset described: CD45RA+ positively selected. The TCR sequence derives from a man aged 18 to 30 in good health. The chain combines TRBV6-5 with TRBJ2-7; D possibly corresponds to TRBD2 (6 bases). This CDR3 is CASSYDWEAYEQYF. DNA for the CDR3: TGTGCCAGCAGTTACGATTGGGAGGCCTACGAGCAGTACTTC.